This T cell receptor (beta chain) came from a study of blood T cell repertoires in COVID-19. For the study at large: Donors in the United States, Italy and Spain gave samples during acute or convalescent COVID-19. T cells, B-cell-depleted T cells, or PBMCs supplied cDNA or gDNA.

V was trimmed by 7 bases and J by 5 bases, leaving 18 bases between them. The CDR3 is 15 residues long. In germline, CDR1 is SGHVS, CDR2 FQNEAQ. How the authors handled the data: Reference gene primer amplification gave estimated nucleated cell counts. Repertoires were generated with immunoSEQ multiplex PCR, while TCRdb's copy carries only in-frame clones and drops some. The V and J calls and the clone size are those of that table, but D and trimming were determined from the DNA. The repertoire consists of 40,000 to 45,000 clones, with approximately 90% occurring once and the leading ten covering approximately 0.37%. Seattle patients were enrolled while actively infected and followed longitudinally.

Input material: peripheral blood. The V and J genes are TRBV7-8 and TRBJ1-5, with no clear D. The TCR sequence derives from a man aged 45-65 years with COVID-19, enrolled during active disease. The CDR3 region is CASIPTGDRYQPQHF. The CDR3 bases are TGTGCCAGCATCCCAACCGGGGATCGCTATCAGCCCCAGCATTTT.